Listed here are 20 T cell receptor beta chains from one sample, sequenced in a study of blood T cell repertoires in COVID-19. Only in-frame clones appear in the TCRdb table, and some are missing; sequencing was by immunoSEQ multiplex PCR. The sample shows 100,000 to 150,000 clones, roughly 90% of them seen only once. The material sequenced was peripheral blood. The receptors stem from a man in his fifties or sixties with acute or convalescent COVID-19.

This sequence joins TRBV27 and TRBJ2-1, with 9 bases lining up with TRBD2. The CDR3 has 12 residues. CDR1 and CDR2 (germline): MNHEY, SMNVEV (reference sequence). Trimming cost V 6 bases and J 9 bases; bases outside gene matches: 3. The CDR3 loop is CASRGLAGEQFF. The CDR3 bases are TGTGCCAGCAGGGGACTAGCCGGTGAGCAGTTCTTC.

A single count supports this clone. The chain links TRBV2 to TRBJ2-7; 7 bases are shared with TRBD2. The V segment lost 6 bases and the J segment 1 base; nucleotides outside the gene matches: 6. The CDR3 is 14 amino acids. CDR1 and CDR2 from the germline V gene are SNHLY and FYNNEI. CDR3 sequence reads: CASRAGAGSYEQYF. Written as DNA, the CDR3 is TGTGCCAGCAGGGCAGGAGCGGGATCCTACGAGCAGTACTTC.

The J gene is TRBJ2-7, the V gene TRBV7-9, with 7 bases identical to TRBD1. CDR3 length: 16 amino acids. Per germline, CDR1 SEHNR and CDR2 FQNEAQ (reference sequence). V trimming: 7 bases; J trimming: 7 bases; junction bases outside the gene matches: 19. The CDR3 is CASTEQGPQTEGEQYF. The CDR3 coding sequence is TGTGCCAGCACGGAACAGGGGCCGCAAACAGAAGGGGAGCAGTACTTC.

The sample holds one count of this clone. A much larger clone differs by one base, so this may be a read error. The chain couples TRBV7-9 to TRBJ1-1, with a weak D call TRBD1 (5 bases). V lost 1 base, J lost 3 bases, and 6 bases lay in between. In germline, CDR1 is SEHNR, CDR2 FQNEAQ (reference sequence). The CDR3 runs to 13 residues. The CDR3 DNA sequence: TGTGCCAGCAGCTTAGGGGGGGACACTGAAGCTTTCTTT. Translation gives CASSLGGDTEAFF.

The rearrangement uses TRBV5-1 and TRBJ2-7; 8 bases map to TRBD1. The CDR3 loop spans 14 amino acids. Per germline, CDR1 SGHRS and CDR2 YFSETQ. The junction had 6 bases not matched to a gene; V was cut back by 4 bases and J by 3 bases. The CDR3 nucleotides read TGCGCCAGCAGCCTATACGGACAGGGCTACGAGCAGTACTTC. Translated, it gives CASSLYGQGYEQYF.

The chain links TRBV19 to TRBJ2-1, with TRBD2 matching over 11 bases. The CDR3 spans 16 residues. Looked up from germline, CDR1 is LNHDA and CDR2 is SQIVND (reference sequence). The V gene end was trimmed by 6 bases and the J gene end by 4 bases; junction bases not matched to a gene: 8. The CDR3, as DNA: TGTGCCAGTAGCACCACTAGCGGGAGAGGTTACAATGAGCAGTTCTTC. Amino acid sequence: CASSTTSGRGYNEQFF.

The chain recombines TRBV19 with TRBJ1-5; tentatively, D is TRBD1 (6 bases). There are 14 residues in the CDR3. The germline V gene has CDR1 LNHDA and CDR2 SQIVND (reference sequence). With 6 bases removed from V and 3 bases from J, the gap between germline ends came to 12 bases. CDR3 loop: CASSPPGANQPQHF. As DNA, the CDR3 is TGTGCCAGTAGCCCCCCAGGGGCCAATCAGCCCCAGCATTTT.

The chain combines TRBV2 with TRBJ2-7; 14 bases map to TRBD2. Looked up from germline, CDR1 is SNHLY and CDR2 is FYNNEI. The CDR3 covers 14 residues. V shed 6 bases and J 5 bases; nucleotides not matched to a gene: 3. The CDR3 spells CASSLTSGRDEQYF. The CDR3 DNA is TGTGCCAGCAGCCTGACTAGCGGGAGGGACGAGCAGTACTTC.

The V gene is TRBV14, the J gene TRBJ1-2; 10 nucleotides agree with TRBD1. This CDR3 contains 16 residues. The trim removed 2 bases at V and 7 bases at J, leaving 10 bases unmatched. The germline gives CDR1 SGHDN, CDR2 FVKESK. Here the CDR3 reads CASSQLWGRDRGGYTF. The CDR3 DNA follows: TGTGCCAGCAGCCAACTATGGGGACGGGACAGGGGTGGCTACACCTTC.

The gene calls are TRBV28 and TRBJ1-5; tentatively, D is TRBD1 (5 bases). V was shortened by 6 bases and J by 2 bases, with 17 bases between the two germline ends. The CDR3 is 16 amino acids. Germline V gene sequence: CDR1 MDHEN, CDR2 SYDVKM. The CDR3 protein is CASSPRGGIGNQPQHF. For the CDR3, the DNA is TGTGCCAGCAGCCCACGGGGGGGGATTGGCAATCAGCCCCAGCATTTT.

The sample holds a few counts of this clone. The V call is TRBV5-6, the J call TRBJ2-7, with 13 nucleotides matching TRBD2. Germline V gives CDR1 SGHDT, CDR2 YYEEEE. CDR3 length: 15 amino acids. The V and J ends lost 2 bases and 2 bases, in that order; junction bases with no gene match: 1. CDR3 in amino acids: CASSFGTSGTYEQYF. The CDR3 bases are TGTGCCAGCAGCTTCGGGACTAGCGGGACCTACGAGCAGTACTTC.

The chain recombines TRBV19 with TRBJ2-3, with TRBD1 matching over 7 bases. The CDR3 runs 13 residues. The germline gives CDR1 LNHDA, CDR2 SQIVND (reference sequence). V dropped 4 bases and J dropped 3; count of bases not matched to a gene: 1. CDR3 DNA: TGTGCCAGTAGTAAGACAGGGACAGATACGCAGTATTTT. It is translated as CASSKTGTDTQYF.

This clone appeared once. The V gene is TRBV11-2, the J gene TRBJ2-7; TRBD1 aligns across 11 bases. J gave up 6 bases and V 7 bases, and 23 bases lay outside the gene matches. Germline V gene lookup returns CDR1 SGHAT and CDR2 FQNNGV. This CDR3 has 19 amino acids. The CDR3 nucleotides are TGTGCCAGCAAGCTTAGGCCCACCTCGGTTCCGGACAGGGGGCGCGAGCAGTACTTC. Translation gives CASKLRPTSVPDRGREQYF.

This clone was seen a handful of times. V gene TRBV6-5 combines with J gene TRBJ1-2; 8 nucleotides match TRBD1. The junction had 4 bases not matched to a gene; V was cut back by 6 bases and J by 4 bases. The germline V gene encodes CDR1 MNHEY and CDR2 SVGAGI. This CDR3 is 13 amino acids long. The CDR3 loop is CASRKTGAYGYTF. As DNA, the CDR3 is TGTGCCAGCAGAAAGACAGGGGCCTATGGCTACACCTTC.

The CDR3 reads CASSQDEGGYEQYF. CDR3 bases: TGCGCCAGCAGCCAAGATGAGGGAGGTTACGAGCAGTACTTC. The V gene is TRBV4-1, the J gene TRBJ2-7; tentative D call: TRBD2 (6 bases). The CDR3 has 14 amino acids. V dropped 0 bases and J dropped 4 bases, with 10 bases sitting between them. Germline CDR1 and CDR2: MGHRA and YSYEKL.

The chain combines TRBV28 with TRBJ2-1; 8 bases are shared with TRBD2. Germline V lookup: CDR1 MDHEN, CDR2 SYDVKM. This CDR3 is 15 amino acids long. The V and J ends lost 0 bases and 9 bases, in that order; junction bases with no gene match: 7. The CDR3 region is CASSLWAGGLGEQFF. In DNA form, the CDR3 reads TGTGCCAGCAGTTTATGGGCGGGAGGATTGGGTGAGCAGTTCTTC.

The chain combines TRBV19 with TRBJ1-6, with TRBD1 matching over 8 bases. With 4 bases clipped from V and 4 bases from J, the junction kept 3 bases outside the gene matches. The CDR3 is 15 amino acids. Germline V lookup: CDR1 LNHDA, CDR2 SQIVND (reference sequence). The CDR3 protein is CASSTRTGYNSPLHF. CDR3 DNA sequence: TGTGCCAGTAGTACTCGGACAGGGTATAATTCACCCCTCCACTTT.

The chain links TRBV20-1 to TRBJ1-2; the D gene is possibly TRBD1 (5 bases). Germline V gives CDR1 DFQATT, CDR2 SNEGSKA (reference sequence). Trimming removed 6 bases from V and 7 bases from J, with 12 bases in between. The CDR3 contains 11 residues. CDR3 bases: TGCAGTGCCGGGGGTGGGGCTGGCTACACCTTC. Translation: CSAGGGAGYTF.

The chain uses TRBV9 and TRBJ2-3; the match to TRBD2 covers 8 bases. Germline-derived CDR1 and CDR2 are SGDLS and YYNGEE. Trimming removed 0 bases from V and 2 bases from J; junction bases left unmatched: 11. CDR3 length equals 18 residues. CDR3 coding DNA: TGTGCCAGCAGCGTAGCTACCGGGACTAGGGGATCCACAGATACGCAGTATTTT. This encodes CASSVATGTRGSTDTQYF.

V is TRBV5-8 and J is TRBJ2-2; 7 bases align to TRBD1. CDR1 is SGHTS and CDR2 is YDEGEE in the germline V gene. This CDR3 is built from 15 residues. V lost 6 bases and J lost 4; bases outside the gene matches: 9. The CDR3 spells CASTKRTGLTGELFF. The CDR3 bases are TGTGCCAGCACCAAGAGGACAGGCCTCACCGGGGAGCTGTTTTTT.